The 5 T cell receptor beta chains below were found in one sample sequenced in a study of T cells of healthy individuals. TCRdb used MiXCR to reprocess the 5' RACE reads, holding one entry per CDR3 protein. Seen here are about 82,000 distinct CDR3 sequences, approximately 5.4% observed once, and the top ten hold around 6.9%. The receptors here all came from a female donor in good health.

Ten or more counts support this clonotype. Here the CDR3 reads CASSPGQGSAFF. The CDR3 bases are TGCGCCAGCAGCCCGGGACAGGGGAGTGCTTTCTTT. The chain is built from TRBV5-1 and TRBJ1-1; 10 bases map to TRBD1. The CDR3 covers 12 residues. Germline CDR1 reads SGHRS; CDR2 reads YFSETQ. Germline trimming cut 4 bases from V and 11 bases from J; bases unmatched to any gene: 5.

This clonotype was detected many times. The chain couples TRBV7-2 to TRBJ1-6; D uncertain. CDR3 length: 15 residues. Per germline, CDR1 SGHTA and CDR2 FQGNSA. Trimming took off 1 base at V and 8 bases at J, with 12 bases between the two ends. The chain's CDR3 is CASSLGDGPYSPLHF. For the CDR3, the DNA is TGTGCCAGCAGCTTAGGTGACGGACCATATTCACCCCTCCACTTT.

The rearrangement joins TRBV7-9 to TRBJ2-7; D gene uncertain. V was trimmed by 5 bases and J by 5 bases, leaving 13 bases between them. This CDR3 has 13 residues. Germline values: CDR1 SEHNR, CDR2 FQNEAQ (reference sequence). The CDR3 bases are TGTGCCAGCAGCCCGAAATCTTCGGACGAGCAGTACTTC. Translation gives CASSPKSSDEQYF. Together with reference TRBV7-9 and TRBJ2-7, the CDR3 gives the full variable domain: DTGVSQNPRHKITKRGQNVTFRCDPISEHNRLYWYRQTLGQGPEFLTYFQNEAQLEKSRLLSDRFSAERPKGSFSTLEIQRTEQGDSAMYLCASSPKSSDEQYFGPGTRLTVT.

This clonotype turned up a few times. The chain combines TRBV6-6 with TRBJ1-1, with TRBD1 matching over 10 bases. CDR1 and CDR2 (germline): MNHNY, SVGAGI (reference sequence). Losses at the gene ends were 4 bases for V and 0 bases for J; bases not matched to a gene: 14. The CDR3 is 19 residues long. CDR3 region: CASSLRFSGTGAMNTEAFF. CDR3 nucleotide sequence: TGTGCCAGCAGTTTACGGTTCTCCGGGACAGGGGCGATGAACACTGAAGCTTTCTTT.

This clonotype was seen at least ten times. V usage is TRBV25-1 and J usage is TRBJ1-1; tentatively, D is TRBD1 (5 bases). The length of the CDR3 is 14 residues. The V end lost 6 bases, the J end lost 1 base, and 12 bases lay between the germline ends. The germline gives CDR1 MGHDK, CDR2 SYGVNS. The CDR3 loop reads CASRRGTPNTEAFF. Written as DNA, the CDR3 is TGTGCCAGCAGGAGGGGAACCCCGAACACTGAAGCTTTCTTT. Drawing the rest from reference TRBV25-1 and TRBJ1-1, the complete variable domain is EADIYQTPRYLVIGTGKKITLECSQTMGHDKMYWYQQDPGMELHLIHYSYGVNSTEKGDLSSESTVSRIRTEHFPLTLESARPSHTSQYLCASRRGTPNTEAFFGQGTRLTVV.